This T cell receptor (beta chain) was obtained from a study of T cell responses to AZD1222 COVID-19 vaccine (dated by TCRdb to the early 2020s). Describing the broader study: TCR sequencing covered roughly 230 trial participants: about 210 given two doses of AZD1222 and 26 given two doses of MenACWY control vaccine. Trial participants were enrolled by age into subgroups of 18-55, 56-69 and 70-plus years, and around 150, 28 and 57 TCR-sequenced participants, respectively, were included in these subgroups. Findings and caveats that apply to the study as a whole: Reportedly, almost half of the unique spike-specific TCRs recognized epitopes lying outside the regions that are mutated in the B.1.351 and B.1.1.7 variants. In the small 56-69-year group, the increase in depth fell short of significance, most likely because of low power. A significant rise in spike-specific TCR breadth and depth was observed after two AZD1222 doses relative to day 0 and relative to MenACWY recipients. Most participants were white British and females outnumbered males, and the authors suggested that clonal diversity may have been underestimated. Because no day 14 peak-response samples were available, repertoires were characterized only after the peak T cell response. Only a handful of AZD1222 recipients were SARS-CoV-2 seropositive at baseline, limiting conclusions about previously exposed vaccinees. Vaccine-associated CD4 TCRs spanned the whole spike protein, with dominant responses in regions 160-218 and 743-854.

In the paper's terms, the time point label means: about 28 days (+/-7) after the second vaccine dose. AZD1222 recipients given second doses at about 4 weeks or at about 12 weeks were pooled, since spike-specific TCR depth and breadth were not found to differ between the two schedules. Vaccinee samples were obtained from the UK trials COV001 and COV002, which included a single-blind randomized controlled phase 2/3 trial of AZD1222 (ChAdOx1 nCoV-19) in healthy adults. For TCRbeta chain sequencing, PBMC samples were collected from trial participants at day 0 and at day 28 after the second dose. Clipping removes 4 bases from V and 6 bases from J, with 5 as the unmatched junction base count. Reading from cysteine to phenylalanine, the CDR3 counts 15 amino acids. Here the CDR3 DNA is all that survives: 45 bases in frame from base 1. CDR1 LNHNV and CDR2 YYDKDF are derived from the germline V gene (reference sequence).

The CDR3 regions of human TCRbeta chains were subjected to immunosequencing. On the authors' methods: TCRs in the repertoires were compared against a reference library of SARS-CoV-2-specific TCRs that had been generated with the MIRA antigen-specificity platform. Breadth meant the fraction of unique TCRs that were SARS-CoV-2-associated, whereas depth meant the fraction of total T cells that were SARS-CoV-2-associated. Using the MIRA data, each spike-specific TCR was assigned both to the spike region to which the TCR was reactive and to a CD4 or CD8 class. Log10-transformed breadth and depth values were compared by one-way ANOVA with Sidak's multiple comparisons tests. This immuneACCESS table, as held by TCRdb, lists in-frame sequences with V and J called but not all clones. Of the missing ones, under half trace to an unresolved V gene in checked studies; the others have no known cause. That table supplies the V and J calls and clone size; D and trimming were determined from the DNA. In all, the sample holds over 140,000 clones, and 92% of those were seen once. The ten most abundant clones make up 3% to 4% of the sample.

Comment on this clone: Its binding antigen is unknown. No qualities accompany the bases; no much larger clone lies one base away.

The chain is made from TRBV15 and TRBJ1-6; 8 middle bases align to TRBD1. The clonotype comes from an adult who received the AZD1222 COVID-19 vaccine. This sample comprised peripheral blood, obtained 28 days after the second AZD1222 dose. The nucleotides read TGTGCCACCAGCAAAACAGGGGGTTCTAATTCACCCCTCCACTTT. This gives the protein CATSKTGGSNSPLHF.